What follows are 27 T cell receptor beta chains derived from one specimen sequenced in a study of type 1 regulatory T cells. TCRdb ran MiXCR on the reads and lists one entry per CDR3 protein. The repertoire has about 5,000 distinct CDR3 sequences, about 24% of them found once; the top ten carry approximately 35%. These receptors have no known antigen. Notes on the study in general: Compared with non-type 1 regulatory T cells, type 1 regulatory T cells showed a more restricted TCR repertoire.

Source material: cultured type 1 regulatory T (Tr1) cells, either the whole culture or a sorted fraction (not recorded which). The receptors derive from a human donor in good health.

This clonotype was seen repeatedly, ten times or more. The V gene is TRBV20-1, the J gene TRBJ2-7; weak D call: TRBD2 (6 bases). The V gene's germline CDR1 is DFQATT and CDR2 SNEGSKA (reference sequence). The CDR3 extends over 15 amino acids. V lost 3 bases to trimming and J lost 7 bases, with 22 bases between them. Here the CDR3 DNA reads TGCAGTGCTAGTAAAGGTCGGGGAGGTTCTCGGGAGCAGTACTTC. It encodes CSASKGRGGSREQYF.

The genes are TRBV7-2 and TRBJ1-6; weak D call: TRBD1 (5 bases). This CDR3 contains 14 residues. The V gene's germline CDR1 is SGHTA and CDR2 FQGNSA. V was pared by 2 bases and J by 10 bases, with 12 bases between. CDR3 region: CASSLSRGASPLHF. The CDR3 bases are TGTGCCAGCAGCTTATCGCGGGGCGCCTCACCCCTCCACTTT.

This clonotype turned up a few times. The chain is built from TRBV5-6 and TRBJ2-3, with 7 bases aligning to TRBD2. Germline V CDR1 and CDR2: SGHDT, YYEEEE. The CDR3 is made up of 16 amino acids. J was trimmed by 3 bases and V by 5 bases; bases with no gene match: 12. CDR3 protein: CASSYTAGEVTDTQYF. The CDR3 DNA is TGTGCCAGCAGTTACACTGCGGGAGAGGTGACAGATACGCAGTATTTT.

In this sample, this clonotype turned up once. J is TRBJ2-3 and V is TRBV2, with a weak D call TRBD1 (5 bases). CDR1 SNHLY and CDR2 FYNNEI come from the germline V gene. The CDR3 has 12 residues. V dropped 8 bases and J dropped 3 bases, with 9 bases sitting between them. The CDR3: CASDKGTDTQYF. DNA of the CDR3: TGTGCCAGCGATAAGGGGACAGATACGCAGTATTTT.

By sample share, this clonotype is medium-sized. The chain links TRBV10-3 to TRBJ1-2, with D possibly matching TRBD1 (6 bases). Germline loops: CDR1 ENHRY, CDR2 SYGVKD. V lost 2 bases and J 7 bases, leaving 11 bases between the germline ends. This CDR3 has 13 residues. In DNA form, the CDR3 reads TGTGCCATCAGTGAGCGGCAGGGGCTTGGCTACACCTTC. Translated: CAISERQGLGYTF.

There are many counts of this clonotype. The V and J genes are TRBV20-1 and TRBJ1-1, with D hard to call. Trimming left V 5 bases short and J 1 base short, with 20 bases between. This CDR3 region has 16 residues. Germline lookup yields CDR1 DFQATT and CDR2 SNEGSKA (reference sequence). The CDR3 DNA sequence: TGCAGTGCTGTAGGAAGTGGGAGTTTTTGGAACACTGAAGCTTTCTTT. This codes for CSAVGSGSFWNTEAFF.

In its sample, this clonotype is medium-sized. V gene TRBV6-5 combines with J gene TRBJ1-1; D is uncertain. Trimming cost V 6 bases and J 10 bases, with 21 bases left between them. The CDR3 covers 14 residues. The germline V gene encodes CDR1 MNHEY and CDR2 SVGAGI. The CDR3 here is CASSPPGYGQRAFF. CDR3 nucleotides: TGTGCCAGCAGCCCCCCGGGCTACGGCCAGCGAGCTTTCTTT.

The V and J genes are TRBV7-9 and TRBJ1-2; possibly TRBD1 for D (6 bases). The CDR3 spans 15 residues. V lost 5 bases to trimming and J lost 5 bases, with 18 bases between them. CDR1 is SEHNR, CDR2 FQNEAQ, per germline (reference sequence). The CDR3 is CASSQLRGLGYGYTF. In DNA, the CDR3 is TGTGCCAGCAGCCAGCTTCGGGGGCTTGGTTATGGCTACACCTTC.

A few counts support this clonotype. The V gene is TRBV7-8, the J gene TRBJ1-5; weak D call: TRBD1 (6 bases). Germline V CDR1 and CDR2: SGHVS, FQNEAQ. The length of the CDR3 is 14 residues. With 4 bases removed from V and 0 bases from J, the gap between germline ends came to 7 bases. As DNA, the CDR3 is TGTGCCAGCAGCTCGGACAGTAGCAATCAGCCCCAGCATTTT. Translating it yields CASSSDSSNQPQHF.

The count of this clonotype is one. A single base separates this from a much larger clone, so it may be a read error. The chain couples TRBV5-4 to TRBJ2-2; D remains unclear. V shed 2 bases and J shed 1 base, with 6 bases lying between them. Germline values: CDR1 SGHNT, CDR2 YYREEE (reference sequence). CDR3 size: 14 residues. The CDR3 region is CASSFWVNTGELFF. In nucleotides, the CDR3 is TGTGCCAGCAGCTTCTGGGTGAACACCGGGGAGCTGTTTTTT.

The rearrangement uses TRBV9 and TRBJ1-6, with D uncertain. V was cut by 4 bases and J by 0 bases, with 8 bases left in between. The CDR3 loop spans 15 amino acids. From germline, CDR1 is SGDLS and CDR2 YYNGEE. CDR3 DNA: TGTGCCAGCAGCCCTTTAGGCTCCTATAATTCACCCCTCCACTTT. Its protein is CASSPLGSYNSPLHF.

The sample holds many counts of this clonotype. The chain has TRBV6-2 or TRBV6-3 and TRBJ1-5; D call uncertain. There are 16 residues in the CDR3. CDR1 and CDR2 from the germline V gene are MNHEY and SVGEGT. V was clipped by 5 bases and J by 6 bases, with 20 bases between them. The CDR3 coding sequence is TGTGCCAGCAGTCTGGGGAAAGAAGGCAATATTCAGCCCCAGCATTTT. This gives the protein CASSLGKEGNIQPQHF.

This clonotype occurred many times. The rearrangement joins TRBV7-6 to TRBJ2-3; D may correspond to TRBD1 or TRBD2 (6 bases each). The CDR3 has 18 residues. Germline lookup yields CDR1 SGHVS and CDR2 FNYEAQ. Trimming pared 2 bases from V and 1 base from J, leaving 19 bases between. The CDR3 protein is CASSLNGGWGAGTDTQYF. The CDR3, as DNA: TGTGCCAGCAGCTTAAACGGCGGATGGGGGGCTGGCACAGATACGCAGTATTTT.

By share, this clonotype ranks as large (0.1 to 1%). V and J are TRBV4-1 and TRBJ1-1; D remains unclear. This CDR3 region has 14 residues. Germline values: CDR1 MGHRA, CDR2 YSYEKL. V was clipped by 1 base and J by 0 bases, with 6 bases between them. CDR3 in amino acids: CASSQGLMNTEAFF. The CDR3 DNA follows: TGCGCCAGCAGCCAAGGACTGATGAACACTGAAGCTTTCTTT.

This clonotype was counted between two and nine times. J is TRBJ2-7 and V is TRBV10-3, with 8 positions matching TRBD1. The CDR3 spans 15 residues. V lost 0 bases and J lost 6; bases outside the gene matches: 7. Germline V gene lookup returns CDR1 ENHRY and CDR2 SYGVKD. The CDR3 sequence: CAISESRTGLFEQYF. The CDR3 coding sequence is TGTGCCATCAGTGAGTCGCGGACAGGGCTGTTCGAGCAGTACTTC.

The rearrangement links TRBV18 to TRBJ1-2, with a possible D match to TRBD1 (5 bases). Germline loops: CDR1 KGHSH, CDR2 LQKENI. The V and J ends lost 6 bases and 2 bases respectively, with 13 bases between them. This CDR3 comprises 14 residues. DNA for the CDR3: TGTGCCAGCTCGCGGGGACCGTCGAACTATGGCTACACCTTC. Its protein is CASSRGPSNYGYTF.

This clonotype was counted once. This likely reflects a read error, since a far larger clone is one base away. The rearrangement joins TRBV7-9 to TRBJ1-1; D remains ambiguous. CDR1 SEHNR and CDR2 FQNEAQ come from the germline V gene (reference sequence). The CDR3 has 15 residues. DNA of the CDR3: TGTGTCAGCAGCCAAGGGTGGCAGTCAAACACTGAAGCTTTCTTT. Its protein is CVSSQGWQSNTEAFF.

The chain carries TRBV2 and TRBJ1-2; D unclear. Germline-derived CDR1 and CDR2 are SNHLY and FYNNEI. Trimming stripped 5 bases from V and 7 bases from J, with 14 bases between. This CDR3 is 13 amino acids long. CDR3 in DNA: TGTGCCAGCAGTCCCGGGCCCTCGTCTGGCTACACCTTC. It is translated as CASSPGPSSGYTF.

The genes are TRBV12-3 or TRBV12-4 and TRBJ1-3, with D possibly being TRBD1 (6 bases). Trimming left V 5 bases short and J 4 bases short, with 12 bases between. The CDR3 totals 14 residues. The CDR3 reads CASSTGATGNTIYF. The DNA of the CDR3 is TGTGCCAGCAGTACGGGGGCAACCGGAAACACCATATATTTT.

By its share, this clonotype is medium-sized (0.01 to 0.1%). The J gene is TRBJ2-7, the V gene TRBV3-1; 8 nucleotides match TRBD1. With V trimmed by 3 bases and J by 2 bases, 9 bases remained unmatched. CDR3 length: 16 residues. CDR1 LGHDT and CDR2 YNNKEL come from the germline V gene (reference sequence). CDR3 loop: CASSHGTGRRTYEQYF. In nucleotides, the CDR3 is TGTGCCAGCAGCCATGGGACAGGTCGACGAACCTACGAGCAGTACTTC.

This clonotype was seen repeatedly, ten times or more. V and J are TRBV6-2 or TRBV6-3 and TRBJ1-1; TRBD1 matches 9 bases. CDR1 and CDR2 from the germline V gene are MNHEY and SVGEGT. J gave up 4 bases and V 6 bases, and 12 bases lay outside the gene matches. CDR3 size: 16 residues. The CDR3 is CASSPVPGQGGTEAFF. The CDR3 DNA sequence: TGTGCCAGCAGCCCTGTCCCGGGACAGGGTGGCACTGAAGCTTTCTTT.

The J gene is TRBJ1-1, the V gene TRBV12-3 or TRBV12-4, with D unresolved. The CDR3 length is 12 residues. V lost 1 base and J 7 bases, leaving 7 bases between the germline ends. The CDR3 here is CASSLVQLEAFF. The CDR3 DNA follows: TGTGCCAGCAGTTTAGTGCAGCTTGAAGCTTTCTTT.

This clonotype was seen a single time. An end of the junction differs from the germline gene, which may be a read error. V is TRBV7-3 and J is TRBJ2-3; D unresolved. In germline, CDR1 is SGHTA, CDR2 FQGTGA. The length of the CDR3 is 14 residues. The DNA for the CDR3 is TGTGCCAGCAGCTTAACGTTCAGCACAGATACGCAGTGTTTT. It translates to CASSLTFSTDTQCF.

In its sample, this clonotype was seen a few times. V gene TRBV18 combines with J gene TRBJ1-1; D not resolved. Germline lookup yields CDR1 KGHSH and CDR2 LQKENI. V lost 1 base and J 5 bases, leaving 8 bases between the germline ends. The CDR3 is made up of 13 amino acids. CDR3 region: CASSPLGGTEAFF. In nucleotides, the CDR3 is TGTGCCAGCTCACCACTAGGCGGAACTGAAGCTTTCTTT. Based on the CDR3 plus reference TRBV18 and TRBJ1-1, the full variable domain is NAGVMQNPRHLVRRRGQEARLRCSPMKGHSHVYWYRQLPEEGLKFMVYLQKENIIDESGMPKERFSAEFPKEGPSILRIQQVVRGDSAAYFCASSPLGGTEAFFGQGTRLTVV.

This clonotype was detected only a few times. CDR3 nucleotides: TGTGCCAGCAGCAACCCCGAGCAGTACTTC. It specifies CASSNPEQYF. J is TRBJ2-7 and V is TRBV21-1. TRBV21-1 is classified as a pseudogene. The CDR3 totals 10 residues.

This clonotype showed up just a few times. The chain combines TRBV5-1 with TRBJ2-7, with D uncertain. Trimming cost V 0 bases and J 0 bases, with 10 bases left between them. CDR3 length: 15 residues. Germline CDR1 reads SGHRS; CDR2 reads YFSETQ. For the CDR3, the DNA is TGCGCCAGCAGCTTGGTTGGCAGTTCCTCCTACGAGCAGTACTTC. It is translated as CASSLVGSSSYEQYF. Full variable domain (remainder filled in from reference TRBV5-1 and TRBJ2-7): KAGVTQTPRYLIKTRGQQVTLSCSPISGHRSVSWYQQTPGQGLQFLFEYFSETQRNKGNFPGRFSGRQFSNSRSEMNVSTLELGDSALYLCASSLVGSSSYEQYFGPGTRLTVT.

There are many counts of this clonotype. This chain joins TRBV12-3 or TRBV12-4 and TRBJ2-5; TRBD2 aligns across 15 bases. V shed 3 bases and J 2 bases; nucleotides not matched to a gene: 1. This CDR3 has 16 amino acids. CDR3 nucleotides: TGTGCCAGCAGTTTTGGGACTAGCGGGGGGCAAGAGACCCAGTACTTC. Translation gives CASSFGTSGGQETQYF.